This T cell receptor (beta chain) was recorded in a study of shared clonotypes between healthy human individuals (dated by TCRdb to 2019 to 2021). Some background on the complete study: Three men and two women, aged 18 to 49 years, made up the cohort. Between about 0.94 and 8.9 billion PBMCs per donor were obtained by leukapheresis. For each donor, CD4 naive and CD4 memory were each given three plates, CD8 naive was given two plates, and CD8 memory was given one plate. Different laboratories and diverse techniques were used to prepare libraries and sequence TCR repertoires, to increase sequencing depth and limit assay-specific biases. To estimate repertoire size and how much clonotype sharing occurs between individuals, the study deeply sequenced the blood TCR repertoires of a handful of healthy adults. What the study reported, not specific to this receptor: About 5% of naive CD4, 3.5% of naive CD8, roughly 2.4% of memory CD4, and around 0.4% of memory CD8 clonotypes were shared across a few donors. Because the study included a small number of donors, the genetic and exposure-history diversity represented was limited. Sampling was limited to blood, and TCR repertoires in tissue likely differ from TCR repertoires in blood. Pairwise subsampling led to the expectation that sequencing depth would affect the degree of clonotype sharing among donors. Compared with non-shared clonotypes, clonotypes shared by all four sorted-subset donors had higher generation probabilities. Incomplete sequencing was indicated by rarefaction of sorted-subset datasets, despite the large sequencing depth. Estimated clonotype richness was generally larger for naive than for memory subsets.

As encoded in the germline V gene (reference sequence), CDR1 is LNHDA while CDR2 is SQIVND. Counted from cysteine to phenylalanine, this CDR3 has 13 amino acids. Only the CDR3 DNA stays, 39 bases, in frame from base 1. V loses 6 bases of germline sequence and J loses 3 bases, and the interval between the two ends is 12 bases. This clone has a single count. Its target antigen remains unknown. Qualities for individual bases were not recorded, and no much larger clone is one base off. The donors were healthy, HIV-negative adults who had no recently reported acute infections or vaccinations. Every donor was a Caucasian adult living in Nashville, Tennessee, USA. CD4+ T cells were enriched by magnetic negative selection, after which naive cells were positively selected on CD45RA and the negative fraction was taken as the memory subset. Blood was obtained by leukapheresis, after which PBMCs were separated by Ficoll-Histopaque density gradient centrifugation and cryopreserved in liquid nitrogen vapor phase. Analytical flow cytometry was used to check the purity and quantity of every magnetically sorted T cell population. From each sorted fraction, genomic DNA was isolated and quantified by UV absorbance on a Nanodrop 2000c.

Using the deep immunoSEQ assay, TCR CDR3 regions were amplified from genomic DNA by multiplex PCR. Genomic DNA extracted from each cell subset was distributed evenly over all wells of several immunoSEQ 96-well plates, and each plate served as one replicate. Each replicate PCR for sorted subsets received around 200 ng genomic DNA, equal to tens of thousands of T cell genomes. Purified libraries were quantified with a Qubit 3.0 fluorometer, sized on a Bioanalyzer 2100, and re-quantified with the KAPA Library Quantification kit. A separate single-read 150-cycle Illumina NextSeq 550 flow cell was used to sequence each immunoSEQ 96-well plate. The study's own analysis went as follows. Because only junctional sequences without quality scores were contained in the immunoSEQ output, filtering matching that applied to full-length reads could not be performed. To assign V/J genes and CDR3, sequences were annotated using PyIR, a Python wrapper for IgBLAST v1.9, with IMGT germline references. Reads were removed for weak V/J assignments (E-value above 1e-6), missing CDR3, stop codons, out-of-frame junctions, or ambiguous translated residues. V3J clonotypes were defined as sequences sharing an identical inferred V gene, J gene, and CDR3 amino acid sequence. The percentage overlap between two repertoires was calculated by dividing the number of shared unique clonotypes by the size of the smaller repertoire. RTK rarefaction, the Chao1 estimator, and Recon v2.1 estimates of unobserved clonotypes were used to assess repertoire richness. Generation probabilities for all TCRbeta clonotypes obtained by the gDNA method from a few donors were computed using OLGA. TCRdb mirrors the immuneACCESS table, restricted to in-frame sequences. Some clones are absent from its copies; in checked studies, under half trace to an unresolved V gene, and the reason for the others is unknown. That table furnishes V, J and clone size, whereas the DNA furnished D and trimming. Here the sample has around 2.3 million clones; approximately 96% occur a single time. Clones ranked in the top ten supply around 0.13% of the sample.

Sequencing used naive CD4+ T cells sorted from blood. What the cell subset or site label conveys for this sample: CD45RA+ positively selected. Recombination joined TRBV19 with TRBJ2-7, with no D gene named confidently. This clonotype originated in a man younger than 35 in good health. The CDR3 region has the sequence CASSPPNLYEQYF. The sequence in DNA is TGTGCCAGTAGCCCCCCTAACCTCTACGAGCAGTACTTC.